A selection of T cell receptor beta chains follows, all from one sample in a study of cytomegalovirus exposure and HLA in healthy donors. Sequencing used immunoSEQ multiplex PCR; TCRdb keeps in-frame clones, though not all of them. The data show 120,000 to 150,000 clones, 80% to 85% seen once. The source material was PBMCs. These receptors originate from a boy aged 2 to 10 in good health and CMV-seronegative. Both conserved end residues are part of each CDR3. A D gene is named only where the DNA matches it firmly. A row's size may be missing; if present it is once, few, many or a size class.

>-|TRBJ2-3|TRBD2|TRBV29-1
CSVDRRGGGTDTQYF
TGCAGCGTTGATAGGCGGGGGGGAGGCACAGATACGCAGTATTTT
>-|TRBJ1-2|-|TRBV25-1
CASSVDSTYGYTF
TGTGCCAGCAGTGTTGACAGCACCTATGGCTACACCTTC
>-|TRBJ1-1|-|TRBV5-1
CASSPGQGAEAFF
TGCGCCAGCAGCCCGGGCCAGGGCGCTGAAGCTTTCTTT
>-|TRBJ2-5|TRBD2|TRBV5-6
CASSLISGGDRETQYF
TGTGCCAGCAGCTTGATCAGCGGGGGGGACAGGGAGACCCAGTACTTC
>-|TRBJ2-6|TRBD1|TRBV25-1
CASSGNRGSIVLTF
TGTGCCAGCAGTGGAAACAGGGGATCTATTGTCCTGACTTTC
>once|TRBJ2-7|TRBD1|TRBV27
CASSLNRGPYEQYF
TGTGCCAGCAGTTTGAACAGGGGGCCCTACGAGCAGTACTTC
>-|TRBJ2-3|-|TRBV5-6
CASSLNRVVNTQYF
TGTGCCAGCAGTTTAAACAGGGTAGTTAATACGCAGTATTTT
>-|TRBJ1-1|-|TRBV19
CASNGQTVSEAFF
TGTGCCAGTAACGGACAGACGGTCTCTGAAGCTTTCTTT
>-|TRBJ2-7|-|TRBV5-1
CASSLGGGVTYEQYF
TGCGCCAGCAGCTTGGGTGGAGGGGTTACCTACGAGCAGTACTTC
>-|TRBJ2-2|TRBD2|TRBV5-1
CASLAGGNTGELFF
TGCGCCAGCCTAGCGGGGGGGAACACCGGGGAGCTGTTTTTT
>-|TRBJ2-1|-|TRBV18
CASSPPSGPAYNEQFF
TGTGCCAGCTCACCACCGAGCGGCCCCGCCTACAATGAGCAGTTCTTC
>-|TRBJ1-1|-|TRBV9
CASSVTQGKGLTEAFF
TGTGCCAGCAGCGTAACGCAGGGCAAAGGGCTCACTGAAGCTTTCTTT
>once|TRBJ2-1|-|TRBV28
CASSSVLQAHEQFF
TGTGCCAGCAGTTCCGTGTTACAGGCCCATGAGCAGTTCTTC
>-|TRBJ1-2|-|TRBV11-2
CASSTGQTASGYTF
TGTGCCAGCAGTACCGGGCAGACAGCTTCTGGCTACACCTTC
>-|TRBJ1-2|-|TRBV7-9
CASSFVENYGYTF
TGTGCCAGCAGCTTTGTAGAAAACTATGGCTACACCTTC
>-|TRBJ2-2|-|TRBV11-3
CASSLDIPDRNTGELFF
TGTGCCAGCAGCTTAGATATTCCAGACAGGAACACCGGGGAGCTGTTTTTT
>-|TRBJ1-1|-|TRBV5-6
CASSATGHGTEAFF
TGTGCCAGCAGCGCAACAGGACACGGCACTGAAGCTTTCTTT
>-|TRBJ2-5|TRBD2|TRBV28
CASSLCSGLAGFSETQYF
TGTGCCAGCAGTTTATGCTCAGGACTAGCGGGATTTTCAGAGACCCAGTACTTC
>-|TRBJ2-7|TRBD1|TRBV7-9
CSSRKRVIGQGTPYEQYF
TGTTCCAGCAGAAAACGGGTGATCGGACAGGGGACCCCCTACGAGCAGTACTTC
>-|TRBJ1-4|-|TRBV2
CASSPNLQVELFF
TGTGCCAGCAGTCCTAATTTACAGGTCGAACTGTTTTTT
>-|TRBJ1-2|-|TRBV2
CADDKYGYTF
TGTGCCGATGACAAGTATGGCTACACCTTC
>-|TRBJ2-7|TRBD2|TRBV7-2
CASSLTSGGYEQYF
TGTGCCAGCAGCCTTACTAGCGGGGGGTACGAGCAGTACTTC
>-|TRBJ2-7|-|TRBV13
CASSLKGWYEQYF
TGTGCCAGCAGCTTAAAGGGGTGGTACGAGCAGTACTTC
>few|TRBJ1-2|-|TRBV30
CAWSVGTTGYGYTF
TGTGCCTGGAGTGTCGGCACCACGGGCTATGGCTACACCTTC
>-|TRBJ2-7|-|TRBV7-8
CASSLRGGTGEQYF
TGTGCCAGCAGCTTGCGGGGCGGGACGGGCGAGCAGTACTTC
>-|TRBJ2-3|TRBD2|TRBV28
CASSPIRTSGKSVRTDTQYF
TGTGCCAGCAGTCCTATCCGGACTAGCGGGAAGTCGGTGCGTACAGATACGCAGTATTTT
>-|TRBJ1-2|TRBD1|TRBV7-2
CASRLPGQGRGYGYTF
TGTGCCAGCAGGCTACCGGGACAGGGCAGGGGCTATGGCTACACCTTC
>few|TRBJ2-3|TRBD2|TRBV6-1
CASSLLAGGPDTQYF
TGTGCCAGCAGTTTACTAGCGGGGGGGCCAGATACGCAGTATTTT
>-|TRBJ1-4|-|TRBV5-1
CASSIGLGTATNEKLFF
TGCGCCAGCAGCATCGGTCTCGGGACTGCAACTAATGAAAAACTGTTTTTT
>-|TRBJ1-2|TRBD1|TRBV27
CASTSIRGGYYGYTF
TGTGCCAGCACCAGTATCAGAGGGGGCTATTATGGCTACACCTTC
>-|TRBJ2-5|-|TRBV7-3
CASSLRGGPLQTQYF
TGTGCCAGCAGCCTCCGCGGGGGCCCTTTGCAGACCCAGTACTTC
>-|TRBJ1-1|-|TRBV27
CASRVNTEAFF
TGTGCCAGCCGAGTGAACACTGAAGCTTTCTTT